Each of the 17 T cell receptor beta chains below was sequenced from the same sample in a study of T cells in localized non-small cell lung cancer. Assay used: immunoSEQ multiplex PCR; TCRdb lists only in-frame clones, some missing. The table has about 59,000 clones, 85% to 90% seen once; the top ten hold less than 25%. Specimen: peripheral blood, collected before any cancer treatment. The source is a man aged 35 to 70 with stage I squamous cell lung carcinoma.

The rearrangement joins TRBV7-3 to TRBJ2-1; 8 nucleotides match TRBD2. Germline V gene sequence: CDR1 SGHTA, CDR2 FQGTGA. The CDR3 is made up of 15 amino acids. Germline trimming cut 5 bases from V and 7 bases from J; bases unmatched to any gene: 10. CDR3 bases: TGTGCCAGCAGCAGGGTGGGCCTAGCGGGTAATGAGCAGTTCTTC. As protein: CASSRVGLAGNEQFF.

The chain combines TRBV15 with TRBJ2-7; D gene ambiguous. The V gene's germline CDR1 is LNHNV and CDR2 YYDKDF (reference sequence). The CDR3 covers 14 residues. With 0 bases removed from V and 2 bases from J, the gap between germline ends came to 8 bases. The CDR3 spells CATSRDASTYEQYF. The CDR3 DNA follows: TGTGCCACCAGCAGAGATGCCAGCACCTACGAGCAGTACTTC.

The chain carries TRBV5-6 and TRBJ2-7; a possible D gene is TRBD2 (6 bases). Germline V gives CDR1 SGHDT, CDR2 YYEEEE. CDR3 size: 15 residues. The ends were cut back, 2 bases at V and 2 bases at J, with 14 bases in the middle. CDR3 nucleotide sequence: TGTGCCAGCAGCTTATGGGAGGCGGGCGCCTACGAGCAGTACTTC. It codes for CASSLWEAGAYEQYF.

V is TRBV30 and J is TRBJ1-2; no clear D gene. This CDR3 spans 14 amino acids. Germline V gene lookup returns CDR1 GTSNPN and CDR2 SVGIG (reference sequence). The V gene lost 2 bases and the J gene lost 2 bases, with 12 bases spanning the gap. This chain's CDR3 is CAWSPREVNYGYTF. The CDR3 coding sequence is TGTGCCTGGAGTCCTCGAGAGGTAAACTATGGCTACACCTTC.

The V call is TRBV11-2, the J call TRBJ2-5; D is perhaps TRBD1 (6 bases). The germline V gene has CDR1 SGHAT and CDR2 FQNNGV. This CDR3 contains 15 residues. V was trimmed by 5 bases and J by 2 bases, leaving 15 bases between them. CDR3 sequence (DNA): TGTGCCAGCAGCGAGAGTATCGACAGGCAAGAGACCCAGTACTTC. As protein: CASSESIDRQETQYF.

The chain employs TRBV15 and TRBJ2-7; D gene unclear. The germline gives CDR1 LNHNV, CDR2 YYDKDF (reference sequence). V was pared by 8 bases and J by 3 bases, with 8 bases between. CDR3 length: 11 amino acids. This CDR3 reads CATDGGYEQYF. In DNA, the CDR3 is TGTGCCACCGACGGCGGCTACGAGCAGTACTTC.

This sequence joins TRBV30 and TRBJ2-4; no reliable D call. CDR1 and CDR2 (germline): GTSNPN, SVGIG (reference sequence). Trimming took 0 bases from V and 9 from J, leaving 15 bases between them. This CDR3 is built from 14 residues. CDR3 protein: CAWSVLGRQGIQYF. CDR3 bases: TGTGCCTGGAGTGTTTTAGGGCGTCAAGGCATTCAGTACTTC.

The chain has TRBV13 and TRBJ2-7; no clear D. The CDR3 has 13 amino acids. CDR1 and CDR2 (germline): PRHDT, FYEKMQ (reference sequence). With 5 bases removed from V and 3 bases from J, the gap between germline ends came to 11 bases. The CDR3 sequence is CASSPMKHYEQYF. The CDR3 nucleotides read TGTGCCAGCAGCCCGATGAAGCACTACGAGCAGTACTTC. The complete variable domain, with remaining parts taken from reference TRBV13 and TRBJ2-7, reads AAGVIQSPRHLIKEKRETATLKCYPIPRHDTVYWYQQGPGQDPQFLISFYEKMQSDKGSIPDRFSAQQFSDYHSELNMSSLELGDSALYFCASSPMKHYEQYFGPGTRLTVT.

This chain links TRBV28 with TRBJ1-1, with 12 bases that match TRBD1. Per the germline V gene, CDR1 is MDHEN and CDR2 is SYDVKM. The V and J ends lost 6 bases and 7 bases, in that order; junction bases with no gene match: 3. The CDR3 is 13 amino acids. CDR3 residues: CASSGTGGIEAFF. The CDR3 DNA reads as TGTGCCAGCAGCGGGACAGGGGGCATTGAAGCTTTCTTT.

The chain has TRBV7-9 and TRBJ2-3; 12 bases align to TRBD2. This CDR3 spans 17 amino acids. Germline trimming cut 4 bases from V and 4 bases from J; bases unmatched to any gene: 9. The V gene's germline CDR1 is SEHNR and CDR2 FQNEAQ (reference sequence). The DNA of the CDR3 is TGTGCCAGCAGCTCCGGGACTAGCGGGCGCCTGCCAGATACGCAGTATTTT. It codes for CASSSGTSGRLPDTQYF.

The chain couples TRBV4-2 to TRBJ1-3; D not resolved. V shed 3 bases and J shed 0 bases, with 12 bases lying between them. The CDR3 sequence is 16 residues long. Germline-derived CDR1 and CDR2 are LGHNA and YNFKEQ. The CDR3 sequence is CASSQGERSSGNTIYF. DNA of the CDR3: TGTGCCAGCAGCCAGGGAGAGCGAAGCTCTGGAAACACCATATATTTT.

This clone showed up just a few times. The genes are TRBV7-9 and TRBJ2-1; 7 positions agree with TRBD2. The length of the CDR3 is 16 residues. The trim removed 1 base at V and 8 bases at J, leaving 11 bases unmatched. Per germline, CDR1 SEHNR and CDR2 FQNEAQ (reference sequence). The CDR3 DNA follows: TGTGCCAGCAGCTTAGGGGCGGGAGCGGTCGGCCATGAGCAGTTCTTC. Protein: CASSLGAGAVGHEQFF.

This chain connects TRBV28 to TRBJ2-7; 7 bases agree with TRBD1. Germline-derived CDR1 and CDR2 are MDHEN and SYDVKM. The CDR3 consists of 14 residues. Losses at the gene ends were 7 bases for V and 2 bases for J; bases not matched to a gene: 8. As DNA, the CDR3 is TGTGCCAGCACAAAGACGGGACAGACCTACGAGCAGTACTTC. As protein: CASTKTGQTYEQYF.

This sequence joins TRBV7-2 and TRBJ2-7; D may be TRBD2 (6 bases). The V end was cut by 5 bases, the J end by 9 bases, with 17 bases between. CDR1 SGHTA and CDR2 FQGNSA come from the germline V gene. The CDR3 is 13 residues long. The chain's CDR3 is CASSATGGKGQYF. The CDR3 DNA reads TGTGCCAGCAGCGCAACCGGGGGTAAAGGGCAGTACTTC.

This clone was detected once. The rearrangement joins TRBV6-1 to TRBJ1-5; tentatively, D is TRBD1 (5 bases). The V end was cut by 4 bases, the J end by 7 bases, with 14 bases between. Per germline, CDR1 MNHNS and CDR2 SASEGT. This CDR3 spans 14 amino acids. The CDR3 DNA reads as TGTGCCAGCAGTGTTCCCGGGGCGCGGCAGCCCCAGCATTTT. This codes for CASSVPGARQPQHF.

The chain is built from TRBV28 and TRBJ2-2, with TRBD2 matching 9 bases. Germline-derived CDR1 and CDR2 are MDHEN and SYDVKM. The length of the CDR3 is 16 residues. The J segment lost 3 bases and the V segment lost 5 bases, leaving 7 bases of the junction unmatched. CDR3 bases: TGTGCCAGCAGTCCCCTGACTAGCGGATACACCGGGGAGCTGTTTTTT. Its translation is CASSPLTSGYTGELFF.

V and J are TRBV28 and TRBJ2-5; 10 bases fit TRBD2. The CDR3 sequence is 16 residues long. Germline V gene data show CDR1 as MDHEN and CDR2 as SYDVKM. V dropped 3 bases and J dropped 4; count of bases not matched to a gene: 8. The CDR3 region has the DNA TGTGCCAGCAGTTTGATCCTAGCGGGGGCGGGAGAGACCCAGTACTTC. It codes for CASSLILAGAGETQYF. The complete variable domain, with remaining parts taken from reference TRBV28 and TRBJ2-5, reads DVKVTQSSRYLVKRTGEKVFLECVQDMDHENMFWYRQDPGLGLRLIYFSYDVKMKEKGDIPEGYSVSREKKERFSLILESASTNQTSMYLCASSLILAGAGETQYFGPGTRLLVL.